The rows below give T cell receptor beta chains drawn from one sample of a study of blood T cell repertoires in COVID-19. Assay used: immunoSEQ multiplex PCR; TCRdb lists only in-frame clones, some missing. The data show about 260,000 clones, 85% seen once. The sample taken for sequencing was peripheral blood. All receptors derive from a human donor in a cohort sampled during active COVID-19. CDR3s include the opening cysteine and the closing phenylalanine or tryptophan.

V gene | CDR3 protein
TRBV27 | CASRDDRGITEAFF
TRBV5-1 | CASSVLGGRKETQYF
TRBV12-3/TRBV12-4 | CASSLTTNTEAFF
TRBV18 | CASSLDSTNTGELFF
TRBV2 | CASSGTYWDWETQYF
TRBV27 | CASTFRTGGTGELFF
TRBV18 | CASSPGLAGANEQFF
TRBV29-1 | CSVATGIRTFF
TRBV11-3 | CASSFRRPTEAFF
TRBV14 | CASSQGRLAGEVEQYF
TRBV5-1 | CASSLQGSYNSPLHF
TRBV24-1 | CATSRGSGYEQYF
TRBV7-2 | CASSSRRDRPLYGYTF
TRBV18 | CASSPSSGGYNEQFF
TRBV19 | CASSIGTSGKQYF
TRBV4-1 | CASSQVDRGRAGETQYF
TRBV27 | CASSPLKGVGTGELFF
TRBV18 | CASSPSRGPYEQYF
TRBV19 | CASSTSERTYNEQFF
TRBV7-2 | CASSISSSGMVNEQFF
TRBV2 | CASKRGAHTDTQYF
TRBV7-8 | CASSIRQKLATNEKLFF
TRBV27 | CASSNMEISGANVLTF
TRBV12-5 | CASGYGGGNYGYTF
TRBV3-1/TRBV3-2 | CASSQEVVVSETQYF
TRBV6-5 | CASSQTDNIYEQYF
TRBV29-1 | CSVVDSTGYTF
TRBV20-1 | CSGGGDYGYTF
TRBV9 | CASSVGRGSYNEQFF
TRBV6-5 | CASRDSGPTQYF
TRBV6-2/TRBV6-3 | CASSVMFTEAFF